This TCR beta chain was identified in a study of blood T cell repertoires in COVID-19. The V end was cut by 0 bases, the J end by 2 bases, with 8 bases between. The CDR3 length is 14 residues. The V gene's germline CDR1 is MNHEY and CDR2 SVGEGT. Sequencing was performed with immunoSEQ multiplex PCR; in TCRdb, only in-frame clones are kept and a portion is missing. This table holds about 250,000 clones, more than 75% found once. The genes are TRBV6-2 or TRBV6-3 and TRBJ2-7, with no clear D. Specimen: peripheral blood. This TCR derives from a woman aged 80 or older with COVID-19, enrolled during active disease. The CDR3 DNA follows: TGTGCCAGCAGTTACTCCCAAACAGCCTACGAGCAGTACTTC. As protein: CASSYSQTAYEQYF.